The T cell receptor (beta chain) described here comes from a study of blood T cell repertoires in COVID-19 (dated by TCRdb to the early 2020s). For the study in its entirety: Collaborator samples came from the United States, Italy and Spain and covered acute and convalescent phases of COVID-19. The prospective study material was composed of cDNA or gDNA derived from T cells, B-cell-depleted T cells, or PBMCs. The dataset comprised deeply sampled blood TCRbeta repertoires from subjects exposed to, actively infected with, or recovered from COVID-19. The repertoires were made available in a free public database intended to serve as a resource for research on the immune response to SARS-CoV-2. Samples came from the ongoing ImmuneRACE study (first 160 participants) plus 1,254 subjects from 6 global collaborators. A de-identified subject ID, COVID-19 status, age in years and sex were almost always included in the sample metadata. Where available, HLA class I and class II types were obtained from metadata supplied by the sample provider rather than from assay-based typing.

Participants in the prospective study were aged about 18 to 100 years, lived in about two dozen United States geographic areas, and enrolled through a virtual design. To assign participants to cohorts, the prospective study relied on clinical history that participants themselves reported in a screening survey and a study questionnaire. In the prospective study, mobile phlebotomists collected whole blood, serum and a nasopharyngeal or oropharyngeal swab from each participant. Additional blood draws and questionnaires over an approximately 2-month period could optionally be provided by prospective study participants. Before DNA extraction, prospective study blood samples were shipped either frozen or at room temperature. On this clone itself: No antigen is known for it. Nothing much larger sits one base from this clone, and base qualities are not available.

TCRbeta CDR3 regions were amplified from genomic DNA by means of the immunoSEQ Assay, a bias-controlled multiplex PCR. In the authors' own workflow: Nucleated cell counts per sample were estimated from amplification of reference gene primers within the assay. Sequence reads were collapsed and filtered to measure the absolute abundance of every unique TCRbeta CDR3 rearrangement. Productive Simpson clonality was computed per sample as the square root of Simpson's diversity index over productive rearrangements. This immuneACCESS table, as held by TCRdb, lists in-frame sequences with V and J called but not all clones. Of the missing ones, under half trace to an unresolved V gene in checked studies; the others have no known cause. The V and J calls and clone size come from that table; D and trimming were worked out from the DNA. Within this sample are roughly 190,000 clones, with around 76% of them counted one time only. The ten largest clones capture roughly a sixth of the sample.

CDR1 and CDR2, per the germline V gene, are KGHSH and LQKENI. There are 16 amino acids in the CDR3, from cysteine to phenylalanine inclusive. Only the CDR3 part of the read is kept: 48 bases, read in frame from the first base. The V and J ends are trimmed by 0 bases and 4 bases, leaving 13 bases between them. The paper as a whole reports these results and caveats: Clinical and demographic metadata were provided uncurated, with the amount varying by source and participant.

This receptor was obtained from a woman between 45 and 60 years old with acute COVID-19. The sequence links TRBV18 to TRBJ1-3; tentative D gene TRBD1, with 5 bases matching. The sample was PBMCs or T cells enriched from blood (not recorded which). The CDR3 in this case is CASSPPQGTGGNTIYF. The base sequence is TGTGCCAGCTCACCACCGCAGGGTACCGGGGGAAACACCATATATTTT.